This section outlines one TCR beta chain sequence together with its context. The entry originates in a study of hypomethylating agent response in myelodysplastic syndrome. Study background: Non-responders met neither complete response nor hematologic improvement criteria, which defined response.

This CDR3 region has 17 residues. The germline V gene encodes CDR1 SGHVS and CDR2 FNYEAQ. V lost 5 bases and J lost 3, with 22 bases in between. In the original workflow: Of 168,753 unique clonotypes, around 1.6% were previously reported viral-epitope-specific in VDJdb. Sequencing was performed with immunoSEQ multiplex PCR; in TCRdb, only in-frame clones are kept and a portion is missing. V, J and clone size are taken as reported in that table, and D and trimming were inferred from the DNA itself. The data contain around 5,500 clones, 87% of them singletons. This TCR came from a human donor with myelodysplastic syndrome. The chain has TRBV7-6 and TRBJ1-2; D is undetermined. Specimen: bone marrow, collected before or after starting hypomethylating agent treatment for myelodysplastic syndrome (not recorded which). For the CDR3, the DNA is TGTGCCAGCAGCCTCGGGCTCTACTCTACCCCCTACTATGGCTACACCTTC. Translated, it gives CASSLGLYSTPYYGYTF.